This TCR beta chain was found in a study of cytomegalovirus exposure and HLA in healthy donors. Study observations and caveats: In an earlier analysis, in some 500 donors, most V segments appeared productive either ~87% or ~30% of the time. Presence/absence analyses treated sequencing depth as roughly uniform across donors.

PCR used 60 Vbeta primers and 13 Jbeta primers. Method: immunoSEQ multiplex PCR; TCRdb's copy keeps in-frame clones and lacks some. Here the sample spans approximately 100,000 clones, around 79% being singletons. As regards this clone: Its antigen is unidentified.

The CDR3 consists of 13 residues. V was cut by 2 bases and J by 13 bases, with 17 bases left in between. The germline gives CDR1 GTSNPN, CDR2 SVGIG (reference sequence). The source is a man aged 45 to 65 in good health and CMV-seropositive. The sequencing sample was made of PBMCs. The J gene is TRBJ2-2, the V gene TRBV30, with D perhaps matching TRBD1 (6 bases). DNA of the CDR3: TGTGCCTGGAGTACAGGGACGGCGAAGGGGCTGTTTTTT. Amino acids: CAWSTGTAKGLFF.